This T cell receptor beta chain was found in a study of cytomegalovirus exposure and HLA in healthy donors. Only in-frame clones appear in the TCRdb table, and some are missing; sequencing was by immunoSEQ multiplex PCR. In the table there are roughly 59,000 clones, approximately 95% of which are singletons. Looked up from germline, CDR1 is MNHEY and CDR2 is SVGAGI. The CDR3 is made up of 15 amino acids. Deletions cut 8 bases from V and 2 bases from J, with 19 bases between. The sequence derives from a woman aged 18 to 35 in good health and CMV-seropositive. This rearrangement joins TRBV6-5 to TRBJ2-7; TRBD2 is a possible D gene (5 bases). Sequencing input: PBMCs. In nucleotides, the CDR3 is TGTGCCAGCTCCGAGGGAATAGGACGGCCCTACGAGCAGTACTTC. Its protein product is CASSEGIGRPYEQYF.